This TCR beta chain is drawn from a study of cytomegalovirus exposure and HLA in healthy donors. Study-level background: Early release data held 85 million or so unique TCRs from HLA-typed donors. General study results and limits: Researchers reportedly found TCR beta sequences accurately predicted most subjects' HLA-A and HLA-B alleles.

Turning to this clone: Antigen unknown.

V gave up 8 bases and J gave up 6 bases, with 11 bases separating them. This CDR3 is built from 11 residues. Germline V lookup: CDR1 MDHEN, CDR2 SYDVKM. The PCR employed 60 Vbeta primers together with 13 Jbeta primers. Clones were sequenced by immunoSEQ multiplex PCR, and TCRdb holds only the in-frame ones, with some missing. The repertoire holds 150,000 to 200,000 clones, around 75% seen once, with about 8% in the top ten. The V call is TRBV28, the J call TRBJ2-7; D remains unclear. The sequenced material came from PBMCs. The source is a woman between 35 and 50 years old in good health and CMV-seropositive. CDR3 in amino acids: CASAVRAEQYF. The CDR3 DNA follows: TGTGCCAGCGCGGTTCGCGCCGAGCAGTACTTC.